Presented here are 27 T cell receptor beta chains from one specimen sequenced in a study of post-analysis software for immune sequencing data. Study-wide results and limits: There were about 5 TRBV segments more frequent in patients than controls, and TRBV5-6, TRBV5-1 and TRBV20-1 were among them.

The authors incorporated unique molecular identifiers into the TCR beta cDNA libraries. TCRdb recomputed calls from the PCR reads with MiXCR, one row per CDR3 protein. The sample has 400,000 to 500,000 distinct CDR3 sequences; 35% to 45% are singletons. These receptors have no identified antigens. What was sequenced was blood. Receptor source: a girl aged 2 to 9 with multiple sclerosis.

The genes are TRBV7-3 and TRBJ2-1, with 7 bases matching TRBD2. Trimming removed 5 bases from V and 3 bases from J; junction bases left unmatched: 7. The CDR3 has 15 residues. Germline V gene lookup returns CDR1 SGHTA and CDR2 FQGTGA. CDR3 amino acids: CASSPRAGNYNEQFF. The CDR3 DNA reads TGTGCCAGCAGCCCACGAGCGGGGAACTACAATGAGCAGTTCTTC.

The chain uses TRBV20-1 and TRBJ2-4; the match to TRBD2 covers 7 bases. TRBJ2-7 matches the DNA end more closely, so the J call is doubtful. The CDR3 is 15 amino acids. The V gene's germline CDR1 is DFQATT and CDR2 SNEGSKA (reference sequence). This chain's CDR3 is CTIQSSGGVSYEQYF. The CDR3, as DNA: TGCACCATACAATCCTCGGGGGGTGTTAGCTACGAGCAGTACTTC.

In its sample, this clonotype was seen a few times. CDR3 nucleotides: TGTGCCAGCAGTCCCCTCGCCGTTAGCAATCAGCCCCAGCATTTT. It codes for CASSPLAVSNQPQHF. The J gene is TRBJ1-5, the V gene TRBV27; the D is unclear. Trimming removed 5 bases at V and 0 bases at J, with 11 bases between. The germline V gene has CDR1 MNHEY and CDR2 SMNVEV (reference sequence). The CDR3 extends over 15 amino acids.

In this sample, this clonotype turned up many times. The J gene is TRBJ2-7, the V gene TRBV20-1; 9 positions agree with TRBD1. This CDR3 contains 17 residues. Trimming took 6 bases from V and 3 from J; bases not matched to a gene: 18. Germline V gene lookup returns CDR1 DFQATT and CDR2 SNEGSKA (reference sequence). The CDR3 DNA is TGCAGTGCCCACGGAATCCAAAGGACAGGGGAGAACTACGAGCAGTACTTC. Translating it yields CSAHGIQRTGENYEQYF.

Notes on this clonotype: One end of the junction varies from germline; a read error may be responsible. The V call is TRBV5-1, the J call TRBJ2-7; the D is unclear. The CDR3 totals 11 residues. Germline values: CDR1 SGHRS, CDR2 YFSETQ. The CDR3 nucleotides are TGCGCCAGCAGCCAAGATACAGAGCAGGACTTC. Protein product: CASSQDTEQDF.

The V gene is TRBV12-3 or TRBV12-4, the J gene TRBJ2-5, with 10 positions matching TRBD2. V was pared by 6 bases and J by 5 bases, with 9 bases of the junction left unmatched. The CDR3 length is 15 residues. The CDR3 region has the DNA TGTGCCAGCAGCGGAGCGGGAGGGCCTGTTGAGACCCAGTACTTC. It codes for CASSGAGGPVETQYF.

Only a few counts were recorded for this clonotype. The chain is built from TRBV20-1 and TRBJ2-3, with 12 bases lining up with TRBD2. V dropped 6 bases and J dropped 6; count of bases not matched to a gene: 10. Germline lookup yields CDR1 DFQATT and CDR2 SNEGSKA (reference sequence). This CDR3 is 15 amino acids long. For the CDR3, the DNA is TGCAGTGCGGGGTGGCCTAGCGGGGGGGCGGATACGCAGTATTTT. Encoded protein: CSAGWPSGGADTQYF.

The V and J genes are TRBV7-2 and TRBJ2-5; maybe TRBD1 (5 bases). CDR1 is SGHTA, CDR2 FQGNSA, per germline. Between the trimmed V and J ends, which lost 7 bases and 5 bases, there was a span of 17 bases. CDR3 length: 14 residues. CDR3 region: CASKQQVSRETQYF. DNA for the CDR3: TGTGCCAGCAAGCAACAGGTGTCGCGGGAGACCCAGTACTTC.

The CDR3 DNA follows: TGTGCCAGCAACTTTGAAGCGACAAATAACCAGCAGTACTTC. Amino acid sequence: CASNFEATNNQQYF. The chain has TRBV7-2 and TRBJ2-7; D unresolved. The CDR3 covers 14 residues. Looked up from germline, CDR1 is SGHTA and CDR2 is FQGNSA. The V and J ends lost 7 bases and 8 bases respectively, with 21 bases between them.

A few counts support this clonotype. This chain connects TRBV9 to TRBJ2-7, with TRBD2 identical over 11 bases. CDR1 SGDLS and CDR2 YYNGEE come from the germline V gene. The CDR3 has 16 residues. J lost 7 bases, V lost 4 bases, and 13 bases had no gene match. The chain's CDR3 is CASSPLSGRAKEEQYF. The CDR3 nucleotides are TGTGCCAGCAGCCCACTTAGCGGGAGGGCCAAAGAGGAGCAGTACTTC.

The V gene is TRBV18, the J gene TRBJ2-3; possibly TRBD2 for D (7 bases). V was trimmed by 6 bases and J by 4 bases, leaving 14 bases between them. The germline gives CDR1 KGHSH, CDR2 LQKENI. CDR3 size: 14 residues. The CDR3 region has the DNA TGTGCCAGCTCCTCAGGGGAGGGCCCAGATACGCAGTATTTT. Translation: CASSSGEGPDTQYF.

This clonotype showed up just a few times. The DNA for the CDR3 is TGCAGTGCTAAAAGAAGGACGGTTCTCCACTTT. Translation gives CSAKRRTVLHF. The chain recombines TRBV20-1 with TRBJ1-6; D remains ambiguous. Trimming cost V 4 bases and J 16 bases, with 14 bases left between them. This CDR3 has 11 residues. Germline assignment: CDR1 DFQATT and CDR2 SNEGSKA (reference sequence).

This clonotype was seen more than once but under ten times. The CDR3 bases are TGTGCCAGCAGTTCACCATCTTGGTACAATGAGCAGTTCTTC. Encoded protein: CASSSPSWYNEQFF. The V and J genes are TRBV12-3 or TRBV12-4 and TRBJ2-1, with D unresolved. This CDR3 region has 14 residues. V was pared by 4 bases and J by 4 bases, with 11 bases between.

The chain is built from TRBV12-3 or TRBV12-4 and TRBJ1-5; 9 nucleotides align to TRBD1. After removal of 4 bases from V and 4 bases from J, the junction contained 17 bases not matched to a gene. The CDR3 covers 19 residues. The CDR3, as DNA: TGTGCCAGCAGTTCCCCTTATGGGACAGGGCGCCTTCCAAATCAGCCCCAGCATTTT. Its translation: CASSSPYGTGRLPNQPQHF.

The chain joins TRBV11-2 to TRBJ2-1; TRBD1 or TRBD2 may be the D gene (6 bases each). The V gene lost 5 bases and the J gene lost 0 bases, with 17 bases spanning the gap. CDR3 length: 17 residues. Germline lookup yields CDR1 SGHAT and CDR2 FQNNGV. The CDR3 nucleotides read TGTGCCAGCAGCGCGTTGGGGGGCCAAAGCTCCTACAATGAGCAGTTCTTC. Amino acid sequence: CASSALGGQSSYNEQFF.

The chain links TRBV2 to TRBJ1-1, with 7 bases matching TRBD1. The V gene end was trimmed by 8 bases and the J gene end by 5 bases; junction bases not matched to a gene: 5. The CDR3 loop spans 12 amino acids. Germline CDR1 reads SNHLY; CDR2 reads FYNNEI. In DNA, the CDR3 is TGTGCCAGCGAGACAGGGATAACTGAAGCTTTCTTT. It encodes CASETGITEAFF.

Turning to this clonotype: The junction departs from germline at one end; a sequencing error may be responsible. J is TRBJ2-1 and V is TRBV10-3; 7 bases are shared with TRBD2. CDR1 is ENHRY and CDR2 is SYGVKD in the germline V gene. The length of the CDR3 is 16 residues. DNA for the CDR3: TGTACCATCAGTGAGTCGAGTCTAGCGGAACAACGTGAGCAGTTCTTC. Protein product: CTISESSLAEQREQFF.

J is TRBJ2-7 and V is TRBV6-5; possible D gene TRBD2, 6 bases. Trimming stripped 8 bases from V and 5 bases from J, with 19 bases between. Germline V gene data show CDR1 as MNHEY and CDR2 as SVGAGI. This CDR3 is 14 amino acids long. CDR3 nucleotide sequence: TGTGCCAGCCATCGGGGGAGATACTGGGACGAGCAGTACTTC. Translation: CASHRGRYWDEQYF.

The chain couples TRBV6-5 to TRBJ2-5; D may be TRBD1 or TRBD2 (6 bases each). Germline CDR1 is MNHEY and CDR2 is SVGAGI. The CDR3 is 15 amino acids. Deletions cut 10 bases from V and 5 bases from J, with 23 bases between. DNA for the CDR3: TGTGCCACCACTTCCCCGGACGGGGGCTGGGAGACCCAGTACTTC. Translation: CATTSPDGGWETQYF.

In its sample, this clonotype was seen a few times. V usage is TRBV29-1 and J usage is TRBJ1-2; D is unclear. V dropped 3 bases and J dropped 4 bases, with 12 bases sitting between them. CDR1 SQVTM and CDR2 ANQGSEA come from the germline V gene. The CDR3 totals 13 residues. The CDR3: CSVDRDFIYGYTF. Written as DNA, the CDR3 is TGCAGCGTTGACCGAGACTTCATCTATGGCTACACCTTC.

V gene TRBV6-1 combines with J gene TRBJ2-7; D gene unclear. The CDR3 sequence is 12 residues long. Trimming stripped 1 base from V and 3 bases from J, with 4 bases between. Germline-derived CDR1 and CDR2 are MNHNS and SASEGT. The chain's CDR3 is CASSEGFYEQYF. The CDR3 DNA sequence: TGTGCCAGCAGTGAAGGGTTCTACGAGCAGTACTTC.

V is TRBV28 and J is TRBJ1-4, with TRBD1 as a possible D gene (5 bases). Trimming left V 6 bases short and J 7 bases short, with 21 bases between. Germline CDR1 MDHEN, CDR2 SYDVKM. CDR3 length: 16 residues. CDR3 sequence (DNA): TGTGCCAGCAGACTGTACGGGCAGTCGGGACTTGAAAAACTGTTTTTT. Translated, it gives CASRLYGQSGLEKLFF.

The chain recombines TRBV20-1 with TRBJ2-5; perhaps TRBD2 as D (7 bases). CDR1 DFQATT and CDR2 SNEGSKA come from the germline V gene (reference sequence). CDR3 length: 13 amino acids. The V and J ends lost 5 bases and 11 bases respectively, with 21 bases between them. The CDR3 region has the DNA TGCAGTGCTCCTCGGGGGGCTGTTCGAGAGCAGTACTTC. Its protein product is CSAPRGAVREQYF.

The chain joins TRBV6-2 or TRBV6-3 to TRBJ2-5; 8 bases fit TRBD1. This CDR3 region has 14 residues. The germline CDR1 and CDR2 sequences are MNHEY and SVGEGT. Trimming cost V 7 bases and J 4 bases; bases outside gene matches: 8. Here the CDR3 reads CASTPRTGRETQYF. The CDR3 nucleotides are TGTGCCAGCACCCCTAGGACAGGGCGAGAGACCCAGTACTTC.

V usage is TRBV7-2 and J usage is TRBJ2-5, with D possibly TRBD2 on 6 matching bases. CDR3 length: 14 amino acids. The germline gives CDR1 SGHTA, CDR2 FQGNSA. Trimming cost V 5 bases and J 4 bases, with 14 bases left between them. In nucleotides, the CDR3 is TGTGCCAGCAGCCCCTACGTGCGGGGAGAGACCCAGTACTTC. Its protein is CASSPYVRGETQYF.

In its sample, this clonotype was seen a few times. The CDR3 loop is CSARRPGAFDYEQYF. The CDR3 nucleotides read TGCAGTGCTAGGCGTCCTGGGGCGTTCGACTACGAGCAGTACTTC. This chain connects TRBV20-1 to TRBJ2-7, with a weak D call TRBD1 (5 bases). V shed 3 bases and J shed 3 bases, with 18 bases lying between them. The CDR3 totals 15 residues. In germline, CDR1 is DFQATT, CDR2 SNEGSKA (reference sequence).

This clonotype was recorded a few times. The chain employs TRBV4-1 and TRBJ2-7; D uncertain. Trimming left V 6 bases short and J 5 bases short, with 20 bases between. The CDR3 runs 15 residues. Germline-derived CDR1 and CDR2 are MGHRA and YSYEKL. CDR3 amino acids: CASRPDGMYDHEQYF. CDR3 sequence (DNA): TGCGCCAGCAGACCGGACGGTATGTATGACCACGAGCAGTACTTC.